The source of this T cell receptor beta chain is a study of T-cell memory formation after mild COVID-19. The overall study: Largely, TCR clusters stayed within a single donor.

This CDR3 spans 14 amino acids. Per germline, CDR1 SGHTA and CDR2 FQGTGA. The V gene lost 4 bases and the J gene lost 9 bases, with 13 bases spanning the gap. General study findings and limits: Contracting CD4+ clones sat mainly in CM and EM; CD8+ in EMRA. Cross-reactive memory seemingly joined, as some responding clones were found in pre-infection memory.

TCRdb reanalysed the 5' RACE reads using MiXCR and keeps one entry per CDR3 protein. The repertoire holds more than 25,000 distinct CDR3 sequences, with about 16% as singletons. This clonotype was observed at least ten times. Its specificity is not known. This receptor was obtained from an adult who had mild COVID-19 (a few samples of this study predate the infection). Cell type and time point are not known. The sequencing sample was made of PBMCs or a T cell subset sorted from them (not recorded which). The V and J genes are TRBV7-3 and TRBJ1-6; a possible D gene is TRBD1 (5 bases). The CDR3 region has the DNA TGTGCCAGCAGCTCCGACAGAAAGGGTTCACCCCTCCACTTT. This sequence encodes CASSSDRKGSPLHF.